These 2 T cell receptor beta chains share one sample of origin, sequenced in a study of T cells after yellow fever vaccination. TCRdb re-derived calls from the 5' RACE reads in MiXCR, one entry per CDR3 protein. This table holds approximately 550,000 distinct CDR3 sequences, roughly 14% found once. The sequencing used PBMCs, collected on the day of the yellow fever booster vaccination. The receptors shown here come from a man in his thirties or forties who received the YFV17D yellow fever vaccine.

The chain links TRBV5-1 to TRBJ2-1; D gene ambiguous. The CDR3 runs to 14 residues. Trimming removed 0 bases from V and 5 bases from J, with 9 bases in between. CDR1 is SGHRS and CDR2 is YFSETQ in the germline V gene. This CDR3 reads CASSLGWSNNEQFF. CDR3 DNA: TGCGCCAGCAGCTTGGGGTGGTCTAACAATGAGCAGTTCTTC.

The chain employs TRBV18 and TRBJ2-1; D possibly corresponds to TRBD1 (6 bases). V dropped 6 bases and J dropped 1 base, with 13 bases sitting between them. CDR1 is KGHSH and CDR2 is LQKENI in the germline V gene. This CDR3 has 15 residues. CDR3 region: CASSGEGGSYNEQFF. As DNA, the CDR3 is TGTGCCAGCTCCGGGGAAGGGGGTTCCTACAATGAGCAGTTCTTC.